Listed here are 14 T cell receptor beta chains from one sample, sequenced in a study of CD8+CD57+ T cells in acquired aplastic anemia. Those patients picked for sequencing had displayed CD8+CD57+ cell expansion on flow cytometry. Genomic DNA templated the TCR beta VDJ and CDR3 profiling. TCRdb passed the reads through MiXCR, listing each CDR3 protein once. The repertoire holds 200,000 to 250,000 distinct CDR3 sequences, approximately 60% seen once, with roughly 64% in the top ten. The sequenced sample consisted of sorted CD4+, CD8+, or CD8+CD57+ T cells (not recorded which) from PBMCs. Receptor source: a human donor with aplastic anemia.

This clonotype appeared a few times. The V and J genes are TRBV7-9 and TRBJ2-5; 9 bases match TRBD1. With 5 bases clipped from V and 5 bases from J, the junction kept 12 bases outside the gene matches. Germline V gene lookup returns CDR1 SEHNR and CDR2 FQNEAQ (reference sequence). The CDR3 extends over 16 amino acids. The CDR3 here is CASSGRQGGGRETQYF. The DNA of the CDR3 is TGTGCCAGCAGCGGTCGACAGGGGGGCGGGCGGGAGACCCAGTACTTC.

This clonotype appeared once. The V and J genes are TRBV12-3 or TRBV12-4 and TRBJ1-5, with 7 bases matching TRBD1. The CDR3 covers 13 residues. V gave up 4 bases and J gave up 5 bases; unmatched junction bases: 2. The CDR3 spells CASSSQGDQPQHF. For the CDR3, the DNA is TGTGCCAGCAGTTCCCAGGGGGATCAGCCCCAGCATTTT.

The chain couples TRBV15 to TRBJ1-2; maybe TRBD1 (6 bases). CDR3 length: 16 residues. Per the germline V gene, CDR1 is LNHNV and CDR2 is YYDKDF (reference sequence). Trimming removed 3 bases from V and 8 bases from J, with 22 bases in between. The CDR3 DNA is TGTGCCACCAGCAGCTCCAGAGGGGGAACGGGGATCGGCTACACCTTC. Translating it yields CATSSSRGGTGIGYTF.

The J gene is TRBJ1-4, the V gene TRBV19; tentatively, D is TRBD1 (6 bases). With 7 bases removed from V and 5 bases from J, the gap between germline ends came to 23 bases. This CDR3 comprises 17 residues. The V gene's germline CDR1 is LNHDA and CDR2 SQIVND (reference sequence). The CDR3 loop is CASTASVGTKRNEKLFF. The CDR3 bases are TGTGCCAGTACCGCCTCGGTGGGGACAAAACGAAATGAAAAACTGTTTTTT.

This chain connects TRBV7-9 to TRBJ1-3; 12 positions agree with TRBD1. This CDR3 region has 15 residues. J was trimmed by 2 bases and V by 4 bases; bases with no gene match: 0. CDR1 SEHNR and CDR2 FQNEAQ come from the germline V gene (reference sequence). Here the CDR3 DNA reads TGTGCCAGCAGCTGGGACAGGGGGCCTGGAAACACCATATATTTT. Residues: CASSWDRGPGNTIYF.

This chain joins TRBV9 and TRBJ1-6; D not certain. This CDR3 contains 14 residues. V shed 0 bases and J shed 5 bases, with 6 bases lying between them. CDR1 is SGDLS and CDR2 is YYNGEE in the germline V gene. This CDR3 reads CASSVASNNSPLHF. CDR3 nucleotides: TGTGCCAGCAGCGTAGCGAGCAATAATTCACCCCTCCACTTT.

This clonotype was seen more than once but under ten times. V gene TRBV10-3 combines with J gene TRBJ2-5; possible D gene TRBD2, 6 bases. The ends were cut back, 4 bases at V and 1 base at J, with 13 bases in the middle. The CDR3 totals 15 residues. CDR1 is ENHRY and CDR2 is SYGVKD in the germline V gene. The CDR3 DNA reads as TGTGCCATCAGTGCGGACTCGGGAGCCCAAGAGACCCAGTACTTC. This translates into CAISADSGAQETQYF.

CDR3 in DNA: TGTGCCAGCAGTTCGCAGGGCACCCTCGAGCAGTACTTC. Protein product: CASSSQGTLEQYF. The V call is TRBV25-1, the J call TRBJ2-7; TRBD1 is a possible D gene (5 bases). This CDR3 contains 13 residues. Trimming shortened V by 5 bases and J by 6 bases, and 14 bases separated the two germline ends. Germline assignment: CDR1 MGHDK and CDR2 SYGVNS.

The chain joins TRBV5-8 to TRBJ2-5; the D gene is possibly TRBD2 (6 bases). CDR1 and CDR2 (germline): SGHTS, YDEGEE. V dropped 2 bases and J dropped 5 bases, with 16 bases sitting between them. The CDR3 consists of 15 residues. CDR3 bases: TGTGCCAGCAGCTTAGGACCGGGGGAGATGGAGACCCAGTACTTC. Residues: CASSLGPGEMETQYF.

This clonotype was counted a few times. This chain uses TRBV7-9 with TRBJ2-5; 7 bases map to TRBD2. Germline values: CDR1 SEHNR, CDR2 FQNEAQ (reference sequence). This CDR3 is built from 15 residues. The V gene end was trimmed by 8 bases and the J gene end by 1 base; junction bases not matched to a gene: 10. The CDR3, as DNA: TGTGCCAGCGGGGAGGGGTGGGGAGTCCAAGAGACCCAGTACTTC. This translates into CASGEGWGVQETQYF.

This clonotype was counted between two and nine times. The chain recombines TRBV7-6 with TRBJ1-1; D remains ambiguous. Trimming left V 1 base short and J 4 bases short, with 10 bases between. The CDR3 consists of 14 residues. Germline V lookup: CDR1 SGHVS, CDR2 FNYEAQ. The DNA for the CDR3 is TGTGCCAGCAGCTTAGGCAGTAGGACCACTGAAGCTTTCTTT. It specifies CASSLGSRTTEAFF.

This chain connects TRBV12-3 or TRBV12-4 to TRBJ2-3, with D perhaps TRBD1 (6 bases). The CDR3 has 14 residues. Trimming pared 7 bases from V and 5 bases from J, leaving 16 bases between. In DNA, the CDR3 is TGTGCCAGCAACTCTAGGGGGACGGGAGATACGCAGTATTTT. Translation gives CASNSRGTGDTQYF.

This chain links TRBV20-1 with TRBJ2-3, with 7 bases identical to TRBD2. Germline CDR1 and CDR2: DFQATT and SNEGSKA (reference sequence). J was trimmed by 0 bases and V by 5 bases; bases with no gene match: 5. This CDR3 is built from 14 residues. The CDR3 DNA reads TGCAGTGCTCCCAGTAGCGGGAGCACAGATACGCAGTATTTT. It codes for CSAPSSGSTDTQYF.

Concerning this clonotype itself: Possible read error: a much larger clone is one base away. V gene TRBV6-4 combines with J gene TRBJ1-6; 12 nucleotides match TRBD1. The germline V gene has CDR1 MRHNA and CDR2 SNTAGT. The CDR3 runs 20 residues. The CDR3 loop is CASSEYGTGGAGGDYSPPHF. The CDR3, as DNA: TGTGCCAGCAGTGAATACGGGACAGGGGGCGCAGGCGGGGATTATTCACCCCCCCACTTT.